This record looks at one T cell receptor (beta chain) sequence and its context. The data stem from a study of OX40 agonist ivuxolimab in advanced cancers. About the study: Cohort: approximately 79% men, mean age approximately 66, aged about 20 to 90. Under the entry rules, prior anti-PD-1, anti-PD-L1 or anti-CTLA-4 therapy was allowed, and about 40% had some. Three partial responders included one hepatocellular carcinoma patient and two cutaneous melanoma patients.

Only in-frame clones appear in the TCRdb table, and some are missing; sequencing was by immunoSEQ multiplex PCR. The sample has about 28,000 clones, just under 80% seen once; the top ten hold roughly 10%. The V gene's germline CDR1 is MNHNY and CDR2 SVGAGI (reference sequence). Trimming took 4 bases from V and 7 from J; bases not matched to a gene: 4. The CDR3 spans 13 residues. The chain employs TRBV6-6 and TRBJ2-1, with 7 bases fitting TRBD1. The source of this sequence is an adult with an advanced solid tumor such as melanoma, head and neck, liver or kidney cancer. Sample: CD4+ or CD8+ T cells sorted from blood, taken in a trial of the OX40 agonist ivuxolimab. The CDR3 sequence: CASSWGQSNEQFF. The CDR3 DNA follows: TGTGCCAGCAGTTGGGGACAGTCGAATGAGCAGTTCTTC.